This T cell receptor (beta chain) appears in the sequencing data of a study of T-cell memory formation after mild COVID-19. Study-wide points: There was a balanced CD4/CD8 profile in clones contracting day 15 to 85, and later expanders leaned CD4+. Contracting CD8+ clones were enriched in EMRA, CD4+ mainly in CM and EM.

V lost 4 bases and J lost 0; bases outside the gene matches: 5. Germline CDR1 MGHRA, CDR2 YSYEKL. CDR3 length equals 15 residues. Points on this clonotype: The target antigen is unknown. The CDR3 does not end in the conserved phenylalanine or tryptophan, so this is likely a read error.

TCRdb recomputed calls from the 5' RACE reads with MiXCR, one row per CDR3 protein. The sample lists some 340,000 distinct CDR3 sequences, approximately 12% seen once, with over 20% in the top ten. Sequencing used PBMCs or a T cell subset sorted from them (not recorded which). This TCR was sampled from a man younger than 35 who had mild COVID-19 (a few samples of this study predate the infection). Cell type and time point are not known. The chain joins TRBV4-1 to TRBJ2-5; TRBD2 aligns across 7 bases. CDR3 nucleotide sequence: TGCGCCAGCAGCCTACTAGCGCAGTACCAAGAGACCCAGTACTTA. Protein product: CASSLLAQYQETQYL.